This entry lists 9 T cell receptor beta chains sequenced from one sample in a study of blood T cell repertoires in COVID-19. Generated by immunoSEQ multiplex PCR, the TCRdb table keeps only in-frame clones and is missing some. The table lists more than 60,000 clones, about 88% of them singletons. Sequencing input: peripheral blood. These TCRs come from a woman aged 50 to 60 with active COVID-19.

The rearrangement joins TRBV7-2 to TRBJ2-1; 15 bases map to TRBD2. J was trimmed by 7 bases and V by 1 base; bases with no gene match: 5. Germline CDR1 is SGHTA and CDR2 is FQGNSA. This CDR3 has 17 residues. The DNA of the CDR3 is TGTGCCAGCAGCTTAGAATCCGGGACTAGCGGGAGGAATGAGCAGTTCTTC. Its translation is CASSLESGTSGRNEQFF.

This sequence joins TRBV6-5 and TRBJ1-2; 8 bases agree with TRBD1. V lost 7 bases to trimming and J lost 4 bases; unmatched junction nucleotides: 8. Germline lookup yields CDR1 MNHEY and CDR2 SVGAGI. This CDR3 contains 14 residues. CDR3: CASTSDRVFYGYTF. In DNA form, the CDR3 reads TGTGCCAGCACCTCGGACAGGGTTTTCTATGGCTACACCTTC.

The V and J genes are TRBV11-3 and TRBJ2-2; tentatively, D is TRBD2 (6 bases). V lost 5 bases and J 2 bases, leaving 12 bases between the germline ends. Germline V lookup: CDR1 SGHNT, CDR2 YENEEA. This CDR3 comprises 15 residues. For the CDR3, the DNA is TGTGCCAGCAGCCCCGCCGGGACTAACACCGGGGAGCTGTTTTTT. Translating it yields CASSPAGTNTGELFF.

J is TRBJ1-2 and V is TRBV6-5; 10 nucleotides align to TRBD1. The CDR3 length is 13 residues. Per germline, CDR1 MNHEY and CDR2 SVGAGI. Unmatched junction bases numbered 6, after V lost 6 bases and J lost 8 bases. Here the CDR3 reads CASSLGQGLGYTF. The CDR3 DNA is TGTGCCAGCAGCCTGGGACAGGGGTTGGGCTACACCTTC.

This chain connects TRBV19 to TRBJ2-3; 8 bases map to TRBD2. Germline V gives CDR1 LNHDA, CDR2 SQIVND (reference sequence). The CDR3 length is 18 residues. Trimming took 6 bases from V and 5 from J; bases not matched to a gene: 19. CDR3: CASRSFQGAGVAEDTQYF. CDR3 sequence (DNA): TGTGCCAGTAGATCTTTTCAGGGAGCGGGAGTCGCCGAAGATACGCAGTATTTT.

The V gene is TRBV7-8, the J gene TRBJ1-2; 8 nucleotides align to TRBD1. The CDR3 covers 15 residues. Germline V lookup: CDR1 SGHVS, CDR2 FQNEAQ. The ends lost 5 bases at V and 1 base at J; junction bases unmatched: 6. CDR3 in DNA: TGTGCCAGCAGCCCTAGGACAGGGAGTAACTATGGCTACACCTTC. Its translation: CASSPRTGSNYGYTF.

The CDR3 bases are TGTGCCAGCAGCCCGGAGTCGACCTCTGGAAACACCATATATTTT. Translated: CASSPESTSGNTIYF. This rearrangement joins TRBV7-6 to TRBJ1-3; no clear D. Deletions cut 5 bases from V and 0 bases from J, with 11 bases between. The length of the CDR3 is 15 residues. Germline CDR1 is SGHVS and CDR2 is FNYEAQ.

This chain connects TRBV12-5 to TRBJ2-1, with D unclear. Germline CDR1 is LGHNT and CDR2 is FRNRAP. The V gene lost 4 bases and the J gene lost 4 bases, with 11 bases spanning the gap. The CDR3 is made up of 14 amino acids. The CDR3 is CASGSPILYNEQFF. The DNA of the CDR3 is TGTGCTAGTGGTTCGCCGATACTGTACAATGAGCAGTTCTTC.

This sequence joins TRBV10-3 and TRBJ1-3, with 8 bases lining up with TRBD1. The V segment lost 7 bases and the J segment 3 bases; nucleotides outside the gene matches: 8. This CDR3 is 15 amino acids long. Germline-derived CDR1 and CDR2 are ENHRY and SYGVKD. The DNA for the CDR3 is TGTGCCATCAAAAGGCAGGGGGCGGGTGGAAACACCATATATTTT. It codes for CAIKRQGAGGNTIYF.